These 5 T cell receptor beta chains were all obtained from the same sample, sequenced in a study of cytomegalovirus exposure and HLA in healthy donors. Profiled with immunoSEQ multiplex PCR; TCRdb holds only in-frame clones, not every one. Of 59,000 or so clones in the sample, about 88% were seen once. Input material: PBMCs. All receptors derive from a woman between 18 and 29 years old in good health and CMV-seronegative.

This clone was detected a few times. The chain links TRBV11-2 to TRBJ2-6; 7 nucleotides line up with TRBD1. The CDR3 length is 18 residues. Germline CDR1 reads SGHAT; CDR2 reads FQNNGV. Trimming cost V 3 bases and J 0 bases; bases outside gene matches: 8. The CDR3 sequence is CASSLKGGAGSGANVLTF. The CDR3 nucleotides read TGTGCCAGCAGCTTGAAAGGGGGCGCTGGCTCTGGGGCCAACGTCCTGACTTTC. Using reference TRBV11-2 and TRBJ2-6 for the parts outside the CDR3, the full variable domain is EAGVAQSPRYKIIEKRQSVAFWCNPISGHATLYWYQQILGQGPKLLIQFQNNGVVDDSQLPKDRFSAERLKGVDSTLKIQPAKLEDSAVYLCASSLKGGAGSGANVLTFGAGSRLTVL.

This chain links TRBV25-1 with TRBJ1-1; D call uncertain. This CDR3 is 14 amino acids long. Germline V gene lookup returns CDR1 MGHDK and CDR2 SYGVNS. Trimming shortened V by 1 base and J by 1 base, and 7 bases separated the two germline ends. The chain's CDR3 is CASSEWEGNTEAFF. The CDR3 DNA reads TGTGCCAGCAGTGAATGGGAGGGGAACACTGAAGCTTTCTTT.

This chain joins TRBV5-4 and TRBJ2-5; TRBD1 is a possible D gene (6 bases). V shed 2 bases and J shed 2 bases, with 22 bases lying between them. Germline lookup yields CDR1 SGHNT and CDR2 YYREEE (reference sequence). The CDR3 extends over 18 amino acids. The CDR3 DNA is TGTGCCAGCAGCTTCGATCCGGGACAACTTATGCCTCAAGAGACCCAGTACTTC. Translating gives CASSFDPGQLMPQETQYF.

The CDR3 DNA is TGTGCCAGCAGCTTCGCGTCGAACACTGAAGCTTTCTTT. This encodes CASSFASNTEAFF. This chain links TRBV7-9 with TRBJ1-1; D remains unclear. CDR1 and CDR2 (germline): SEHNR, FQNEAQ (reference sequence). This CDR3 is built from 13 residues. Trimming took off 3 bases at V and 1 base at J, with 6 bases between the two ends.

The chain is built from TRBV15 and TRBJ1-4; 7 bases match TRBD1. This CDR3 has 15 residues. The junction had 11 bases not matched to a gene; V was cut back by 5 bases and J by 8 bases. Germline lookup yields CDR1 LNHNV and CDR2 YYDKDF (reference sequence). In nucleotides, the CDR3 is TGTGCCACCAGCGCAAGACAGGGTCGTGGAGAAAAACTGTTTTTT. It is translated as CATSARQGRGEKLFF.